This entry lists 7 T cell receptor beta chains sequenced from one sample in a study of tumor and adjacent non-tumor tissue in lung cancer. The template was RNA from unsorted bulk tissue. This non-tumor lung sample came from over 3 cm beyond the tumor edge. Three rounds of nested PCR, following a modified ARM-PCR protocol, produced the TCRbeta library. TCRdb independently ran MiXCR on the multiplex PCR reads; one entry per CDR3 protein. The sample shows about 50,000 distinct CDR3 sequences, about 80% of them seen only once. Sequencing input: distant non-tumor lung tissue. These TCRs come from a woman aged 60-75 years with non-small cell lung cancer.

In regard to this clonotype: A much more abundant neighbour one base away suggests this may be a read error. CDR3 sequence reads: CASSLAGQGYEEYF. The CDR3 region has the DNA TGCGCCAGCAGCCTCGCGGGACAGGGGTACGAGGAGTACTTC. The V gene is TRBV5-1, the J gene TRBJ2-7; 10 bases map to TRBD1. The germline V gene has CDR1 SGHRS and CDR2 YFSETQ. The CDR3 runs 14 residues.

The chain links TRBV12-3 or TRBV12-4 to TRBJ2-7; possibly TRBD2 for D (6 bases). Trimming cost V 8 bases and J 4 bases, with 18 bases left between them. The length of the CDR3 is 14 residues. The CDR3 loop reads CASGIRGYSYEQYF. In DNA form, the CDR3 reads TGTGCCAGCGGAATACGGGGGTACTCTTACGAGCAGTACTTC.

As concerns this clonotype: Since no conserved phenylalanine or tryptophan closes the CDR3, a read error is the likely cause. The chain has TRBV12-3 or TRBV12-4 and TRBJ2-4; no clear D. This CDR3 is built from 15 residues. Trimming removed 1 base from V and 1 base from J, with 8 bases in between. CDR3 region: CASSLGHPAKNIQYL. For the CDR3, the DNA is TGTGCCAGCAGTTTAGGGCATCCTGCCAAAAACATTCAGTACCTC.

The chain uses TRBV4-2 and TRBJ2-5, with 7 bases identical to TRBD2. Looked up from germline, CDR1 is LGHNA and CDR2 is YNFKEQ. The J segment lost 0 bases and the V segment lost 0 bases, leaving 10 bases of the junction unmatched. The CDR3 is 18 amino acids. The CDR3 spells CASSQDELATEYQETQYF. The CDR3 DNA reads as TGTGCCAGCAGCCAAGATGAACTAGCGACTGAGTACCAAGAGACCCAGTACTTC.

This clonotype was seen just once. One end of the junction fails to match germline, which may point to a read error. The gene calls are TRBV11-3 and TRBJ2-3; D not certain. Germline V gives CDR1 SGHNT, CDR2 YENEEA. This CDR3 region has 12 residues. This CDR3 reads CASNSDTDTQYF. The CDR3 DNA sequence: TGTGCTAGCAACTCCGACACAGATACGCAGTATTTT.

About this clonotype itself: One end of the junction fails to match germline, which may point to a read error. This chain joins TRBV30 and TRBJ2-1, with 11 bases matching TRBD2. CDR1 is GTSNPN and CDR2 is SVGIG in the germline V gene (reference sequence). CDR3 size: 14 residues. The CDR3 region is CAWSELAGGRYQFF. CDR3 nucleotide sequence: TGTGCTTGGAGTGAGCTAGCGGGAGGCCGCTATCAGTTCTTC. The entire variable domain, with the rest obtained from reference TRBV30 and TRBJ2-1, is as follows: SQTIHQWPATLVQPVGSPLSLECTVEGTSNPNLYWYRQAAGRGLQLLFYSVGIGQISSEVPQNLSASRPQDRQFILSSKKLLLSDSGFYLCAWSELAGGRYQFFGPGTRLTVL.

On this clonotype itself: The junction shows a germline mismatch at one end, possibly a read error. The gene calls are TRBV7-9 and TRBJ2-1; a possible D gene is TRBD1 (6 bases). Germline V gene lookup returns CDR1 SEHNR and CDR2 FQNEAQ (reference sequence). CDR3 size: 17 residues. CDR3 loop: CASSLLLIGRGIGEQLF. CDR3 nucleotides: TGTGCCAGCAGCTTACTGCTGATTGGTAGGGGGATAGGTGAGCAGCTCTTC. Full variable domain (remainder filled in from reference TRBV7-9 and TRBJ2-1): DTGVSQNPRHKITKRGQNVTFRCDPISEHNRLYWYRQTLGQGPEFLTYFQNEAQLEKSRLLSDRFSAERPKGSFSTLEIQRTEQGDSAMYLCASSLLLIGRGIGEQLFGPGTRLTVL.